These T cell receptor beta chains were read from a single sample in a study of shared clonotypes between healthy human individuals. Using immunoSEQ multiplex PCR, the repertoire was profiled, and TCRdb retains in-frame clones only, with some absent. The sample carries about 690,000 clones, 90% recorded once. The sequenced sample consisted of memory CD8+ T cells from PBMCs. These receptors came from a young man in good health. Some clones in this sample may be carry-over from other donors' samples. Both conserved end residues are part of each CDR3.

v_gene: TRBV7-9
j_gene: TRBJ2-7
len: 14
CDR3aa: CATEGPKSTYEQYF

v_gene: TRBV9
j_gene: TRBJ2-5
len: 14
CDR3aa: CASSVGVWEETQYF

v_gene: TRBV11-2
j_gene: TRBJ2-7
len: 13
CDR3aa: CASSSRTTYEQYF

v_gene: TRBV10-2
j_gene: TRBJ1-5
len: 13
CDR3aa: CASTEGGNQPQHF

v_gene: TRBV28
j_gene: TRBJ1-5
len: 17
CDR3aa: CASSPRRGRGINQPQHF

v_gene: TRBV28
j_gene: TRBJ1-5
len: 15
CDR3aa: CASSYRITSNQPQHF

v_gene: TRBV2
j_gene: TRBJ2-3
len: 13
CDR3aa: CASSDMGVDTQYF

v_gene: TRBV5-6
j_gene: TRBJ2-7
len: 15
CDR3aa: CASSLGQGFRDEQYF

v_gene: TRBV7-3
j_gene: TRBJ2-3
len: 18
CDR3aa: CASSLGLAGGPSTDTQYF

v_gene: TRBV5-1
j_gene: TRBJ1-1
len: 15
CDR3aa: CASSLGRRRGSEAFF

v_gene: TRBV5-6
j_gene: -
len: 17
CDR3aa: CASSSAQLAGSSYEQYF

v_gene: TRBV29-1
j_gene: TRBJ2-1
len: 17
CDR3aa: CSVEGLAGGLSYNEQFF

v_gene: TRBV5-6
j_gene: TRBJ2-1
len: 16
CDR3aa: CASSPRTYYSYNEQFF

v_gene: TRBV28
j_gene: TRBJ2-3
len: 11
CDR3aa: CASSLLGTQYF

v_gene: TRBV5-1
j_gene: TRBJ1-1
len: 17
CDR3aa: CASSLAAGLEQTAEAFF

v_gene: TRBV5-4
j_gene: TRBJ2-7
len: 15
CDR3aa: CASSLLAGGPYEQYF

v_gene: TRBV27
j_gene: TRBJ1-5
len: 14
CDR3aa: CASSYSPGNQPQHF

v_gene: TRBV27
j_gene: TRBJ2-7
len: 15
CDR3aa: CASSLVGEGPYEQYF

v_gene: TRBV7-9
j_gene: TRBJ1-5
len: 12
CDR3aa: CASSLGIMPQHF

v_gene: TRBV7-6
j_gene: TRBJ2-7
len: 18
CDR3aa: CASSFPAGTSEKGDEQYF

v_gene: TRBV19
j_gene: TRBJ1-5
len: 15
CDR3aa: CASSMGHSRTYPQHF

v_gene: TRBV23-1
j_gene: TRBJ1-1
len: 17
CDR3aa: CASSQKRSRGADTEAFF

v_gene: TRBV9
j_gene: TRBJ1-4
len: 17
CDR3aa: CASSAGAGQGFNEKLFF

v_gene: TRBV4-3
j_gene: TRBJ2-7
len: 14
CDR3aa: CASSPGRGSYEQYF

v_gene: TRBV5-6
j_gene: TRBJ2-1
len: 15
CDR3aa: CASSSPGTTGDEQFF

v_gene: TRBV4-1
j_gene: TRBJ1-5
len: 14
CDR3aa: CASSHRDSNQPQHF

v_gene: TRBV19
j_gene: TRBJ2-5
len: 16
CDR3aa: CASSQGDTYIGETQYF

v_gene: TRBV14
j_gene: TRBJ2-5
len: 13
CDR3aa: CASSQEYRLTQYF

v_gene: TRBV11-2
j_gene: TRBJ2-5
len: 15
CDR3aa: CASSLELAGRETQYF

v_gene: TRBV2
j_gene: TRBJ1-1
len: 16
CDR3aa: CASSPGDGTVNTEAFF

v_gene: TRBV6-5
j_gene: TRBJ2-7
len: 13
CDR3aa: CASSYSTNYEQYF

v_gene: TRBV5-1
j_gene: TRBJ2-7
len: 14
CDR3aa: CASSSVRSSYEQYF

v_gene: TRBV6-5
j_gene: TRBJ2-2
len: 12
CDR3aa: CASSYSTGELFF

v_gene: TRBV5-6
j_gene: TRBJ1-2
len: 14
CDR3aa: CASSLMGTGDGYTF

v_gene: TRBV5-1
j_gene: TRBJ2-5
len: 14
CDR3aa: CASSPSGSPKTQYF

v_gene: TRBV7-6
j_gene: TRBJ2-6
len: 19
CDR3aa: CASSLRPGQGYSGANVLTF

v_gene: TRBV9
j_gene: TRBJ2-7
len: 14
CDR3aa: CASSADGGGYEQYF

v_gene: TRBV18
j_gene: TRBJ2-7
len: 17
CDR3aa: CASSPGEGLKLSYEQYF

v_gene: TRBV21-1
j_gene: TRBJ2-4
len: 20
CDR3aa: CASSPGTGGLSIRAKNIQYF

v_gene: TRBV5-1
j_gene: TRBJ2-3
len: 14
CDR3aa: CASSSRTLLDTQYF

v_gene: TRBV7-9
j_gene: TRBJ2-1
len: 15
CDR3aa: CASSSQGQGGNEQFF

v_gene: TRBV7-3
j_gene: TRBJ2-1
len: 16
CDR3aa: CASSPRTGGSYNEQFF

v_gene: TRBV28
j_gene: TRBJ2-5
len: 15
CDR3aa: CASSPRLPLQETQYF

v_gene: TRBV19
j_gene: TRBJ1-5
len: 17
CDR3aa: CASSPFLPTGSNQPQHF

v_gene: TRBV7-3
j_gene: TRBJ2-6
len: 15
CDR3aa: CASSLGGSGANVLTF

v_gene: TRBV5-1
j_gene: TRBJ2-7
len: 16
CDR3aa: CASRPPIVGSLNEQYF

v_gene: TRBV9
j_gene: TRBJ2-3
len: 17
CDR3aa: CASTSGRRDFRTDTQYF

v_gene: TRBV29-1
j_gene: TRBJ2-7
len: 11
CDR3aa: CSVDDGYEQYF

v_gene: TRBV2
j_gene: TRBJ1-1
len: 12
CDR3aa: CASSAGTTEAFF

v_gene: TRBV4-2
j_gene: TRBJ2-1
len: 18
CDR3aa: CASSQVRALSGGDNEQFF

v_gene: TRBV9
j_gene: TRBJ2-3
len: 12
CDR3aa: CASSPPDLTQYF

v_gene: TRBV6-1
j_gene: TRBJ2-2
len: 13
CDR3aa: CASSRGQAGELFF

v_gene: TRBV5-1
j_gene: TRBJ1-1
len: 14
CDR3aa: CASSYGQGSTEAFF